Shown below are 24 T cell receptor beta chains from a single sample sequenced in a study of spatial heterogeneity in lung cancer (dated by TCRdb to the late 2010s). What the time point label conveys for this sample: sample taken at primary tumor resection. Libraries were prepared through 5' RACE. The sequencer was a NextSeq 500. The public reads were reprocessed in TCRdb via fastp at Q25 and MiXCR, keeping in-frame beta chains. One record per CDR3 amino acid sequence lists the most common genes and DNA. The sample table shows about 2,800 distinct CDR3 sequences, and about 53% are seen once. Approximately 63% of the sample lies in the top ten. Summary of the overall study and its limitations: The tumor nonsynonymous mutation count correlated with the number of expanded alpha and beta TCRs within the tumor.

For these TCRs, the target antigens are not known. This material consisted of lung tumor tissue, taken at surgery. The receptors shown here come from a male donor with early-stage non-small cell lung cancer.

For this clonotype: The library was built for alpha chains, so this beta chain is an off-target read and its size means little. The chain joins TRBV5-1 to TRBJ2-1, with D possibly being TRBD2 (5 bases). V lost 0 bases and J 9 bases, leaving 10 bases between the germline ends. Germline CDR1 reads SGHRS; CDR2 reads YFSETQ. This CDR3 is built from 13 residues. The DNA for the CDR3 is TGCGCCAGCAGCTTGGTTGTGGAGGCTGAGCAGTTCTTC. Protein product: CASSLVVEAEQFF. Full variable domain (remainder filled in from reference TRBV5-1 and TRBJ2-1): KAGVTQTPRYLIKTRGQQVTLSCSPISGHRSVSWYQQTPGQGLQFLFEYFSETQRNKGNFPGRFSGRQFSNSRSEMNVSTLELGDSALYLCASSLVVEAEQFFGPGTRLTVL.

With respect to this clonotype: For a library built for alpha chains, this beta chain is a stray read; little rests on its size. This chain connects TRBV4-1 to TRBJ2-1; 7 bases line up with TRBD2. V shed 0 bases, J shed 4 bases, and the junction held 6 bases outside the gene matches. Germline lookup yields CDR1 MGHRA and CDR2 YSYEKL. The CDR3 consists of 16 residues. The CDR3 reads CASSQDGTGGYNEQFF. The CDR3 nucleotides are TGCGCCAGCAGCCAAGATGGTACGGGGGGTTACAATGAGCAGTTCTTC.

On this clonotype itself: This beta chain is an off-target read within a library intended for alpha chains, so its frequency means little. The gene calls are TRBV29-1 and TRBJ2-5; a possible D gene is TRBD2 (6 bases). CDR1 SQVTM and CDR2 ANQGSEA come from the germline V gene. The CDR3 is made up of 11 amino acids. CDR3 residues: CTTGGGETQYF. CDR3 DNA sequence: TGCACGACCGGGGGAGGCGAGACCCAGTACTTC.

By share of the sample, this clonotype is medium-sized. This beta chain is a stray read from a library made for alpha chains; its abundance is not meaningful. The chain links TRBV20-1 to TRBJ2-1; D gene ambiguous. Trimming took 4 bases from V and 6 from J, leaving 4 bases between them. The germline gives CDR1 DFQATT, CDR2 SNEGSKA (reference sequence). The CDR3 is 10 amino acids. In DNA form, the CDR3 reads TGCAGTGCTACCATCAATGAGCAGTTCTTC. Translation gives CSATINEQFF.

Of note for this clonotype: The library was built for alpha chains, so this beta chain is an off-target read and its size means little. The CDR3 region is CSVEDQVRQEEETQYF. CDR3 coding DNA: TGCAGCGTTGAAGATCAGGTTAGACAGGAAGAAGAGACCCAGTACTTC. The V gene is TRBV29-1, the J gene TRBJ2-5; weak D call: TRBD1 (6 bases). Trimming removed 0 bases at V and 3 bases at J, with 17 bases between. This CDR3 comprises 16 residues. Germline-derived CDR1 and CDR2 are SQVTM and ANQGSEA.

Concerning this clonotype itself: No conserved phenylalanine or tryptophan is present at the end of the CDR3, so a read error is the likely explanation. The library was prepared for alpha chains; this beta chain is a stray read, so its frequency means little. This chain links TRBV20-1 with TRBJ2-5; TRBD2 is a possible D gene (5 bases). Germline CDR1 DFQATT, CDR2 SNEGSKA (reference sequence). Deletions cut 0 bases from V and 1 base from J, with 9 bases between. The CDR3 sequence is 14 residues long. CDR3 protein: CSARDGGSQETQYS. CDR3 coding DNA: TGCAGTGCTAGAGATGGAGGCAGCCAAGAGACCCAGTACTCC.

With respect to this clonotype: Found in a library prepared for alpha chains, this beta chain is an off-target read, and its abundance has little meaning. The V gene is TRBV7-2, the J gene TRBJ2-3; D is uncertain. Germline V CDR1 and CDR2: SGHTA, FQGNSA. Deletions cut 3 bases from V and 2 bases from J, with 6 bases between. This CDR3 is 13 amino acids long. The CDR3 is CASSFKDTDTQYF. In DNA, the CDR3 is TGTGCCAGCAGCTTTAAGGACACAGATACGCAGTATTTT.

This clonotype has just one count. This beta chain was picked up by a library intended for alpha chains and is off target, so its count carries little meaning. V usage is TRBV5-1 and J usage is TRBJ2-7; 10 bases fit TRBD2. Per germline, CDR1 SGHRS and CDR2 YFSETQ. Trimming cost V 3 bases and J 2 bases; bases outside gene matches: 5. The CDR3 extends over 15 amino acids. The CDR3 DNA reads TGCGCCAGCAGCTGGTCTAGCGGGAGCGCCTACGAGCAGTACTTC. Translating it yields CASSWSSGSAYEQYF.

As regards this clonotype: The size of this beta chain means little, since it is a stray read in a library made for alpha chains. The chain recombines TRBV14 with TRBJ1-1; no clear D gene. V was cut by 1 base and J by 1 base, with 10 bases left in between. The CDR3 has 15 residues. The germline V gene has CDR1 SGHDN and CDR2 FVKESK. CDR3 bases: TGTGCCAGCAGCCAAGGTGGATTATCGAACACTGAAGCTTTCTTT. Amino acid sequence: CASSQGGLSNTEAFF.

Note on this clonotype: With the library built for alpha chains, this beta chain is off target and its frequency is not meaningful. V gene TRBV20-1 combines with J gene TRBJ2-3; TRBD2 matches 9 bases. The ends lost 5 bases at V and 5 bases at J; junction bases unmatched: 14. The germline V gene has CDR1 DFQATT and CDR2 SNEGSKA (reference sequence). The CDR3 length is 16 residues. This CDR3 is CSAFGRVAGVRDTQYF. CDR3 DNA: TGCAGTGCTTTCGGCCGCGTAGCGGGAGTAAGAGATACGCAGTATTTT.

About this clonotype: This beta chain is a stray read from a library made for alpha chains; its abundance is not meaningful. V is TRBV27 and J is TRBJ2-2, with D possibly being TRBD1 (6 bases). Deletions cut 5 bases from V and 1 base from J, with 20 bases between. The CDR3 extends over 18 amino acids. Looked up from germline, CDR1 is MNHEY and CDR2 is SMNVEV (reference sequence). The CDR3 loop reads CASSPYDVGALNTGELFF. CDR3 sequence (DNA): TGTGCCAGCAGTCCGTACGATGTGGGGGCGTTGAACACCGGGGAGCTGTTTTTT.

A few counts support this clonotype. This beta chain is an unintended read in a library built for alpha chains; its size means little. The chain recombines TRBV5-1 with TRBJ2-1; 9 bases map to TRBD2. The V and J ends lost 0 bases and 9 bases, in that order; junction bases with no gene match: 7. The germline V gene has CDR1 SGHRS and CDR2 YFSETQ. The CDR3 length is 15 residues. The DNA of the CDR3 is TGCGCCAGCAGCTTGGGCAGAGCGGGAGGAGGTGAGCAGTTCTTC. Residues: CASSLGRAGGGEQFF.

This clonotype was detected only a few times. The library was built for alpha chains, so this beta chain is an off-target read and its size means little. This CDR3 reads CASSTTTEGYTF. The CDR3 coding sequence is TGCGCCAGCAGCACAACCACAGAAGGCTACACCTTC. This sequence joins TRBV5-1 and TRBJ1-2, with D unclear. This CDR3 region has 12 residues. Germline V gene lookup returns CDR1 SGHRS and CDR2 YFSETQ. The V end was cut by 4 bases, the J end by 8 bases, with 12 bases between.

This clonotype is classed as medium-sized. Little can be read into the size of this beta chain, an off-target read in a library designed for alpha chains. The rearrangement uses TRBV2 and TRBJ2-3; D is uncertain. The CDR3 sequence is 15 residues long. Deletions cut 4 bases from V and 5 bases from J, with 16 bases between. CDR1 is SNHLY, CDR2 FYNNEI, per germline. For the CDR3, the DNA is TGTGCCAGCAGTGGATTGCAGAATACGGGAGATACGCAGTATTTT. It translates to CASSGLQNTGDTQYF.

Comments on this clonotype: The library was prepared for alpha chains; this beta chain is a stray read, so its frequency means little. J is TRBJ2-7 and V is TRBV2; possibly TRBD2 for D (8 bases). This CDR3 comprises 17 residues. Germline V lookup: CDR1 SNHLY, CDR2 FYNNEI. V was trimmed by 3 bases and J by 3 bases, leaving 21 bases between them. CDR3 in DNA: TGTGCCAGCAGTGACCAAAGGGGGCTAGCGGGCAACTACGAGCAGTACTTC. Translating it yields CASSDQRGLAGNYEQYF.

Regarding this clonotype: The library was prepared for alpha chains; this beta chain is a stray read, so its frequency means little. The gene calls are TRBV29-1 and TRBJ2-1; 11 bases are shared with TRBD2. The CDR3 loop spans 15 amino acids. Germline V gene data show CDR1 as SQVTM and CDR2 as ANQGSEA. The J segment lost 6 bases and the V segment lost 3 bases, leaving 7 bases of the junction unmatched. Written as DNA, the CDR3 is TGCAGCGTTGAGGGGGCTAGCGGGAGGTTCAATGAGCAGTTCTTC. Protein sequence: CSVEGASGRFNEQFF.

This clonotype appeared a few times. A library prepared for alpha chains yielded this beta chain as an off-target read; its size is of little meaning. V is TRBV7-9 and J is TRBJ2-2; D is unresolved. There are 14 residues in the CDR3. CDR1 and CDR2 from the germline V gene are SEHNR and FQNEAQ (reference sequence). V lost 6 bases to trimming and J lost 0 bases, with 8 bases between them. CDR3 sequence (DNA): TGTGCCAGCAGATACACATCGAACACCGGGGAGCTGTTTTTT. As protein: CASRYTSNTGELFF.

Of note for this clonotype: A library made for alpha chains picked up this beta chain off target, so its size means little. The genes are TRBV6-1 and TRBJ2-1, with a possible D match to TRBD1 (5 bases). This CDR3 has 14 amino acids. The ends were cut back, 8 bases at V and 0 bases at J, with 11 bases in the middle. Germline loops: CDR1 MNHNS, CDR2 SASEGT. The CDR3 reads CASAQEDSYNEQFF. In DNA, the CDR3 is TGTGCCAGCGCACAGGAAGACTCCTACAATGAGCAGTTCTTC.

For this clonotype: This beta chain is a stray read from a library made for alpha chains; its abundance is not meaningful. The chain carries TRBV7-2 and TRBJ2-7; 7 positions agree with TRBD1. The CDR3 is 14 residues long. The trim removed 2 bases at V and 3 bases at J, leaving 4 bases unmatched. Germline V CDR1 and CDR2: SGHTA, FQGNSA. The CDR3 DNA is TGTGCCAGCAGCTTATGGGACAGCAACTACGAGCAGTACTTC. Translated, it gives CASSLWDSNYEQYF.

On this clonotype: This beta chain is a stray sequence in a library constructed for alpha chains; its clone size is not meaningful. The rearrangement links TRBV6-2 or TRBV6-3 to TRBJ2-2; the D gene is possibly TRBD2 (6 bases). Between the trimmed V and J ends, which lost 10 bases and 3 bases, there was a span of 15 bases. The CDR3 is 14 amino acids. The germline V gene encodes CDR1 MNHEY and CDR2 SVGEGT. Written as DNA, the CDR3 is TGTGCCATCCGCCGGGGGTCGGACACCGGGGAGCTGTTTTTT. Translated: CAIRRGSDTGELFF.

This clonotype was seen just once. A library made for alpha chains picked up this beta chain off target, so its size means little. The chain couples TRBV10-3 to TRBJ2-3; 16 bases line up with TRBD2. The junction had 5 bases not matched to a gene; V was cut back by 7 bases and J by 4 bases. Per germline, CDR1 ENHRY and CDR2 SYGVKD. The CDR3 runs to 16 residues. The chain's CDR3 is CAITGTSGRAADTQYF. Written as DNA, the CDR3 is TGTGCCATCACCGGGACTAGCGGGAGGGCCGCAGATACGCAGTATTTT.

This clonotype is medium-sized (0.01 to 0.1%) by share. Within a library made for alpha chains, this beta chain is off target, and its count is uninformative. The chain combines TRBV10-1 with TRBJ2-1, with a possible D match to TRBD1 (7 bases). The CDR3 spans 12 residues. V lost 5 bases and J lost 9, with 11 bases in between. CDR1 is WNHNN and CDR2 is SYGVQD in the germline V gene (reference sequence). CDR3 sequence (DNA): TGCGCCAGCAGTCAGGGGGGCATTGAGCAGTTCTTC. It yields the protein CASSQGGIEQFF.

As regards this clonotype: Found in a library prepared for alpha chains, this beta chain is an off-target read, and its abundance has little meaning. The chain is built from TRBV4-2 and TRBJ2-3, with TRBD2 matching 7 bases. The J segment lost 0 bases and the V segment lost 5 bases, leaving 14 bases of the junction unmatched. The CDR3 is 18 amino acids. Per the germline V gene, CDR1 is LGHNA and CDR2 is YNFKEQ. For the CDR3, the DNA is TGTGCCAGCAGCTCCATTCCGGGACTACTACCTAGCACAGATACGCAGTATTTT. Its translation is CASSSIPGLLPSTDTQYF.

For this clonotype: Because this beta chain is a stray read in a library intended to capture alpha chains, its abundance should not be given much weight. The chain couples TRBV28 to TRBJ2-7; 9 positions match TRBD2. V trimming: 7 bases; J trimming: 3 bases; junction bases outside the gene matches: 10. The CDR3 is 15 amino acids. Germline CDR1 and CDR2: MDHEN and SYDVKM. In nucleotides, the CDR3 is TGTGCCAGCACCACCGCGGGAGCGGGGGGCTACGAGCAGTACTTC. Protein: CASTTAGAGGYEQYF.